This entry describes one T cell receptor beta chain. The antigen it binds to is not known. Base-call qualities are not available, and no considerably larger clone is one nucleotide away. Looking up the germline V gene (reference sequence) yields CDR1 PRHDT and CDR2 FYEKMQ. The CDR3 covers 13 residues, taking in both the cysteine and the phenylalanine. Solely the CDR3 DNA is kept, with 39 bases framed from the first base. V loses 5 bases at its end and J loses 15 bases; junction bases beyond the gene matches: 12. The method behind the library was the immunoSEQ multiplex PCR assay. TCRdb limited this immuneACCESS table to in-frame rearrangements with V and J called. A share of clones is missing; checked studies link under half to unresolved V genes, and the rest is unexplained. The sample table records under 150,000 clones; 89% of these occur just once. Less than 5.5% of the sample lies in the top ten.

This sample stems from a study of control samples from healthy donors and cancer patients (dated by TCRdb to the early 2020s). The chain joins TRBV13 to TRBJ2-1; 8 central nucleotides agree with TRBD2. This clonotype was obtained from a man aged 25 to 40 in good health. The specimen sequenced was blood. The DNA sequence is TGTGCCAGCAGCCTCATCCCCGGACTAGCTCTGTTCTTC. It specifies CASSLIPGLALFF. Here the CDR3 is joined to the reference TRBV13 and TRBJ2-1 genes, and the full variable domain is: AAGVIQSPRHLIKEKRETATLKCYPIPRHDTVYWYQQGPGQDPQFLISFYEKMQSDKGSIPDRFSAQQFSDYHSELNMSSLELGDSALYFCASSLIPGLALFFGPGTRLTVL.